The clone carrying this T cell receptor beta chain was observed once. Its target is unknown. Data came from immunoSEQ multiplex PCR; TCRdb stores just in-frame clones and leaves some out. The sample records 15,000 to 20,000 clones, approximately 95% being singletons. This entry belongs to a study of graft-versus-host responses after intestinal transplantation. Study background: Each patient got anti-thymocyte globulin induction, then tacrolimus and steroids for around three years.

Study-wide results and caveats: Peak levels of circulating GvH clones tracked with early post-transplant HvG declines. GvH clones appeared in recipient marrow, some first in ileum or blood. Allograft clonal ratios (graft-versus-host to host-versus-graft) were high in patients who had graft-donor T cell macrochimerism.

The TCR sequence derives from a human patient who received an intestinal transplant, so some T cells may come from the graft donor. The source was PBMCs, collected 23 days after intestinal transplant.

The CDR3 loop reads CASSSYDRQGIRRTGQPQHF. The DNA of the CDR3 is TGTGCCAGCAGCTCATATGACCGACAGGGGATAAGGAGAACAGGTCAGCCCCAGCATTTT. J is TRBJ1-5 and V is TRBV28, with 8 bases lining up with TRBD1. The germline CDR1 and CDR2 sequences are MDHEN and SYDVKM. The CDR3 is made up of 20 amino acids. V gave up 6 bases and J gave up 6 bases; unmatched junction bases: 25.